Listed below are T cell receptor beta chains from one sample, sequenced in a study of blood T cells in healthy people across ages. TCRdb fed the 5' RACE reads into MiXCR, producing one record per CDR3 protein. Of 1.8 million or so distinct CDR3 sequences in the sample, about 39% were seen once. Sequenced: blood. The receptors originated from a human donor in good health. Both conserved end residues are part of each CDR3. D genes are given only for firm matches. Not all rows give a size; the values are once, few, many and, for expanded clones, a class.

abundance: NA
j_gene: TRBJ2-3
d_gene: NA
v_gene: TRBV5-1
CDR3nt: TGCGCCAGCAGCGACGCGGACTCTAGCACAGATACGCAGTATTTT
CDR3aa: CASSDADSSTDTQYF

abundance: few
j_gene: TRBJ2-1
d_gene: NA
v_gene: TRBV6-2/TRBV6-3
CDR3nt: TGTGCCAGCAGTTACTTCGGACACAATGAGCAGTTCTTC
CDR3aa: CASSYFGHNEQFF

abundance: few
j_gene: TRBJ2-7
d_gene: NA
v_gene: TRBV28
CDR3nt: TGTGCCAGCAGTTCCCCGTCGGAGGGGAGTAAAGACGAGCAGTACTTC
CDR3aa: CASSSPSEGSKDEQYF

abundance: few
j_gene: TRBJ2-1
d_gene: NA
v_gene: TRBV3-1
CDR3nt: TGTGCCAGCAGCCAAGTTTATTCGGGGTGGGATGAGCAGTTCTTC
CDR3aa: CASSQVYSGWDEQFF

abundance: NA
j_gene: TRBJ1-2
d_gene: NA
v_gene: TRBV7-9
CDR3nt: TGTTCCAGCAGCTCCGTGGAGAGTGGCTACACCTTC
CDR3aa: CSSSSVESGYTF

abundance: few
j_gene: TRBJ2-3
d_gene: TRBD2
v_gene: TRBV12-3/TRBV12-4
CDR3nt: TGTGCCAGCAGGACCGATAGCGGGGTACGCACAGATACGCAGTATTTT
CDR3aa: CASRTDSGVRTDTQYF

abundance: NA
j_gene: TRBJ1-4
d_gene: TRBD1
v_gene: TRBV29-1
CDR3nt: TGCAGCGTTACCGCCGGGACAGGGGAACGAGGTGAAAAACTGTTTTTT
CDR3aa: CSVTAGTGERGEKLFF

abundance: NA
j_gene: TRBJ1-2
d_gene: NA
v_gene: TRBV20-1
CDR3nt: TGCAGTGCTAGCCCCAAGGGAGTGTTCGGCTACACCTTC
CDR3aa: CSASPKGVFGYTF

abundance: once
j_gene: TRBJ2-4
d_gene: NA
v_gene: TRBV3-1
CDR3nt: TGTGCCAGCAGCCAAGCTATGGATGAGCAGTACTTC
CDR3aa: CASSQAMDEQYF

abundance: few
j_gene: TRBJ1-2
d_gene: NA
v_gene: TRBV12-3/TRBV12-4
CDR3nt: TGTGCCAGCAGTATCGGACAGATTTATGGCTACACCTTC
CDR3aa: CASSIGQIYGYTF

abundance: NA
j_gene: TRBJ2-1
d_gene: NA
v_gene: TRBV20-1
CDR3nt: TGCAGTGCTAGAGATCATCAGGCCGCCATCTACAATGAGCAGTTCTTC
CDR3aa: CSARDHQAAIYNEQFF

abundance: NA
j_gene: TRBJ1-1
d_gene: TRBD1
v_gene: TRBV12-3/TRBV12-4
CDR3nt: TGTGCCAGCAGGGAAAGCCGGGACAGGACTGAAGCTTTCTTT
CDR3aa: CASRESRDRTEAFF

abundance: NA
j_gene: TRBJ2-1
d_gene: NA
v_gene: TRBV7-3
CDR3nt: TGTGCCAGCAGCTTAGGTTGGCCTTATGCGGAGCAGTTCTTC
CDR3aa: CASSLGWPYAEQFF

abundance: NA
j_gene: TRBJ1-6
d_gene: TRBD1
v_gene: TRBV5-5
CDR3nt: TGTGCCAGCAGCCAGACAGGGGGGAGTTCACCCCTCCACTTT
CDR3aa: CASSQTGGSSPLHF

abundance: few
j_gene: TRBJ1-6
d_gene: NA
v_gene: TRBV28
CDR3nt: TGTGCCAGCAGTGCCCACACAGGGTACAGCTCCTATAATTCACCCCTCCACTTT
CDR3aa: CASSAHTGYSSYNSPLHF

abundance: few
j_gene: TRBJ2-7
d_gene: NA
v_gene: TRBV5-6
CDR3nt: TGTGCCAGCAGCTTGGGGGGCGCCACGGAAGAGCAGTACTTC
CDR3aa: CASSLGGATEEQYF

abundance: NA
j_gene: TRBJ2-5
d_gene: NA
v_gene: TRBV7-2
CDR3nt: TGTGCCAGCAGCTCAAGGACGGCGGGACAAGAGACCCAGTACTTC
CDR3aa: CASSSRTAGQETQYF

abundance: few
j_gene: TRBJ1-2
d_gene: TRBD1
v_gene: TRBV5-1
CDR3nt: TGCGCCAGCAGCTTGAGTCAGGGGGCGCGAATCGGCTACACCTTC
CDR3aa: CASSLSQGARIGYTF

abundance: NA
j_gene: TRBJ1-2
d_gene: NA
v_gene: TRBV6-2/TRBV6-3
CDR3nt: TGTGCCAGCCGGCGTGAGGTCTATGGCTACACCTTC
CDR3aa: CASRREVYGYTF

abundance: NA
j_gene: TRBJ2-2
d_gene: TRBD2
v_gene: TRBV15
CDR3nt: TGTGCCACCAGCAGAGAGATCTGGCGGGGGAGCACCGGGGAGCGGTTTTTT
CDR3aa: CATSREIWRGSTGERFF

abundance: NA
j_gene: TRBJ2-2
d_gene: TRBD1
v_gene: TRBV29-1
CDR3nt: TGCAGCGTTGACAGGGGGTGGACCGGGGAGCTGTTTTTT
CDR3aa: CSVDRGWTGELFF

abundance: few
j_gene: TRBJ2-1
d_gene: TRBD2
v_gene: TRBV9
CDR3nt: TGTGCCAGCAGCATTCCCTCTAGCGGGGGGGGCTATGAGCAGTTCTTC
CDR3aa: CASSIPSSGGGYEQFF

abundance: many
j_gene: TRBJ2-3
d_gene: TRBD2
v_gene: TRBV7-2
CDR3nt: TGTGCCAGCAGCTTTAATCCCCCGGGCGGGGGGGGTCATCAGTATTTT
CDR3aa: CASSFNPPGGGGHQYF

abundance: NA
j_gene: TRBJ2-7
d_gene: NA
v_gene: TRBV9
CDR3nt: TGTGCCAGCAGCGTAGCCCCCACGACCTACGAGCAGTACTTC
CDR3aa: CASSVAPTTYEQYF

abundance: NA
j_gene: TRBJ2-5
d_gene: TRBD2
v_gene: TRBV4-3
CDR3nt: TGCGCCAGCAGCCAAGACGGGGGGGCGCCGGTGGAGACCCAGTACTTC
CDR3aa: CASSQDGGAPVETQYF

abundance: NA
j_gene: TRBJ2-3
d_gene: NA
v_gene: TRBV3-1
CDR3nt: TGTGCCAGCAGCCAATACGGGCAGGGCACAGATACGCAGTATTTT
CDR3aa: CASSQYGQGTDTQYF

abundance: NA
j_gene: TRBJ2-7
d_gene: TRBD1
v_gene: TRBV7-3
CDR3nt: TGTGCCAGCAGCTTAGGGGGTGTCGGGACAGGGTACGAGCAGTACTTC
CDR3aa: CASSLGGVGTGYEQYF

abundance: few
j_gene: TRBJ1-2
d_gene: NA
v_gene: TRBV21-1
CDR3nt: TGTGCCAGCAGCATCCGAGGCAGACCGGCGACATTATATGGCTACACCTTC
CDR3aa: CASSIRGRPATLYGYTF

abundance: NA
j_gene: TRBJ2-1
d_gene: NA
v_gene: TRBV3-1
CDR3nt: TGTGCCAGCAGCCAAGAGACAATCGGTCCAGGGTGGAACGAGCAGTTCTTC
CDR3aa: CASSQETIGPGWNEQFF

abundance: NA
j_gene: TRBJ2-7
d_gene: NA
v_gene: TRBV7-2
CDR3nt: TGTGCCAACAGCTTAGATATAGGGGACTACGAGCAGTACTTC
CDR3aa: CANSLDIGDYEQYF

abundance: NA
j_gene: TRBJ2-5
d_gene: TRBD2
v_gene: TRBV7-9
CDR3nt: TGTGCCGGCATGCAGACTAGCGGGGGTAGGGAGACCCAGTACTTC
CDR3aa: CAGMQTSGGRETQYF

abundance: few
j_gene: TRBJ1-4
d_gene: NA
v_gene: TRBV4-2
CDR3nt: TGTGCCAGCAGCCAAGATCCCAGCGGAAGGGGGGATGAAAAACTGTTTTTT
CDR3aa: CASSQDPSGRGDEKLFF

abundance: NA
j_gene: TRBJ2-4
d_gene: NA
v_gene: TRBV4-3
CDR3nt: TGCGCCAGCAGCCAAGCCCCGGCTGGGACCAAAAGCATTCAGTACTTC
CDR3aa: CASSQAPAGTKSIQYF

abundance: NA
j_gene: TRBJ2-7
d_gene: NA
v_gene: TRBV24-1
CDR3nt: TGTGTCACCAGTGATCAATACAGCTACGAGCAGTACTTC
CDR3aa: CVTSDQYSYEQYF

abundance: NA
j_gene: TRBJ1-2
d_gene: NA
v_gene: TRBV6-5
CDR3nt: TGTGCCAGCAGTCCCCAGGGATTTGGTAGCTACACCTTC
CDR3aa: CASSPQGFGSYTF

abundance: NA
j_gene: TRBJ2-1
d_gene: NA
v_gene: TRBV4-2
CDR3nt: TGTGCCAGCAGCCAAGAAGTGGCAGGGGGACAGCGGGTGCAGTTCTTC
CDR3aa: CASSQEVAGGQRVQFF

abundance: NA
j_gene: TRBJ2-1
d_gene: NA
v_gene: TRBV28
CDR3nt: TGTGCCAGCAGTCCGACGTGGGGGGCCGGGGTAAATGAGCAGTTCTTC
CDR3aa: CASSPTWGAGVNEQFF

abundance: NA
j_gene: TRBJ2-3
d_gene: TRBD2
v_gene: TRBV6-1
CDR3nt: TGTGCCAGCAGTCCCCGACCCCGATCTAGCGGGGGGGCCAAAGATACGCAGTATTTT
CDR3aa: CASSPRPRSSGGAKDTQYF

abundance: NA
j_gene: TRBJ2-7
d_gene: TRBD2
v_gene: TRBV6-2/TRBV6-3
CDR3nt: TGTGCCAGCAGTTACGAAGGACTAGCAGTTTACGAGCAGTACTTC
CDR3aa: CASSYEGLAVYEQYF

abundance: NA
j_gene: TRBJ1-2
d_gene: NA
v_gene: TRBV10-3
CDR3nt: TGTGCCATCAGTGAGTCAAGGGTTGGCTACACCTTC
CDR3aa: CAISESRVGYTF

abundance: few
j_gene: TRBJ1-2
d_gene: NA
v_gene: TRBV2
CDR3nt: TGTGCCAGCAGTGAATGGGCCACTAACTATGGCTACACCTTC
CDR3aa: CASSEWATNYGYTF

abundance: NA
j_gene: TRBJ2-1
d_gene: TRBD2
v_gene: TRBV29-1
CDR3nt: TGCAGCGTTGAAGGGGGGACTAGCGGGGGCCTACACTACAATGAGCAGTTCTTC
CDR3aa: CSVEGGTSGGLHYNEQFF

abundance: once
j_gene: TRBJ2-3
d_gene: TRBD1
v_gene: TRBV29-1
CDR3nt: TGCAGCGATCGGACAGGAGCTCGGGGCACAGATACGCAGTATTTT
CDR3aa: CSDRTGARGTDTQYF

abundance: NA
j_gene: TRBJ2-1
d_gene: TRBD2
v_gene: TRBV20-1
CDR3nt: TGCAGTGCCCACATACCGCTAGCGGAGGAGTACAATGAGCAGTTCTTC
CDR3aa: CSAHIPLAEEYNEQFF

abundance: NA
j_gene: TRBJ1-2
d_gene: NA
v_gene: TRBV28
CDR3nt: TGTGCCAGCAGTTTATACCAAACCAACCTTCGGGGCTATGGCTACACCTTC
CDR3aa: CASSLYQTNLRGYGYTF

abundance: few
j_gene: TRBJ1-1
d_gene: TRBD1
v_gene: TRBV29-1
CDR3nt: TGCAGCGCTAACAGGGGGCACACTGAAGCTTTCTTT
CDR3aa: CSANRGHTEAFF